Each of the 8 T cell receptor beta chains below was sequenced from the same sample in a study of low-dose radiotherapy and immunotherapy resistance in tumors. Time point here: after trial treatment. Treatment meaning: LDRT plus nivolumab, ipilimumab, low-dose cyclophosphamide and aspirin (RACIN trial). TRAV- and TRBV-specific primers, spanning alpha and beta chains, primed first-strand cDNA. Using a constant-region primer together with a V-primer adapter, TCRs were subjected to approximately 20 PCR cycles of amplification. From the reads, TCRdb called clonotypes with MiXCR, one entry per CDR3 protein. Among nearly 60,000 distinct CDR3 sequences listed, 23% were seen once. The sample consisted of PBMCs, taken after low-dose radiotherapy plus immunotherapy. The receptors here all came from a male donor with prostate cancer.

This clonotype was observed a few times. The chain links TRBV6-5 to TRBJ2-2; TRBD2 matches at 9 bases. The CDR3 totals 14 residues. Per the germline V gene, CDR1 is MNHEY and CDR2 is SVGAGI. The V and J ends lost 5 bases and 3 bases, in that order; junction bases with no gene match: 1. The CDR3 coding sequence is TGTGCCAGCAGTGTAGCGGGAGACACCGGGGAGCTGTTTTTT. Translation: CASSVAGDTGELFF.

This clonotype was recorded at least ten times. This sequence joins TRBV6-5 and TRBJ2-1; TRBD2 aligns across 9 bases. Germline assignment: CDR1 MNHEY and CDR2 SVGAGI. J lost 1 base, V lost 5 bases, and 6 bases had no gene match. CDR3 size: 16 residues. CDR3 residues: CASSTRLAASYNEQFF. DNA of the CDR3: TGTGCCAGCAGTACGCGACTAGCGGCTTCCTACAATGAGCAGTTCTTC.

This clonotype was seen a handful of times. V gene TRBV18 combines with J gene TRBJ2-3, with 8 bases identical to TRBD1. The CDR3 runs to 15 residues. The junction had 3 bases not matched to a gene; V was cut back by 2 bases and J by 2 bases. CDR1 is KGHSH and CDR2 is LQKENI in the germline V gene. The CDR3 loop is CASSPGGQDTDTQYF. The CDR3 nucleotides read TGTGCCAGCTCACCAGGGGGACAGGACACAGATACGCAGTATTTT.

This clonotype has a count of ten or more. This chain uses TRBV4-1 with TRBJ1-1, with D tentatively TRBD1 (5 bases). The CDR3 is made up of 13 amino acids. CDR1 MGHRA and CDR2 YSYEKL come from the germline V gene. V lost 0 bases, J lost 10 bases, and 12 bases lay in between. The CDR3 sequence is CASSQDGYGGAFF. Here the CDR3 DNA reads TGCGCCAGCAGCCAAGACGGATACGGGGGAGCTTTCTTT.

Note on this clonotype: The junction departs from the called germline gene at one end, perhaps through a read error. J is TRBJ1-5 and V is TRBV10-1; possible D gene TRBD1, 5 bases. This CDR3 is 16 amino acids long. Germline V CDR1 and CDR2: WNHNN, SYGVQD (reference sequence). CDR3 loop: CASIGLGGGGNQLQHF. The CDR3 DNA reads TGCGCCAGCATCGGGCTGGGGGGAGGTGGCAATCAGCTCCAGCATTTT.

The chain carries TRBV6-2 or TRBV6-3 and TRBJ2-5, with D unresolved. V was cut by 8 bases and J by 5 bases, with 9 bases left in between. This CDR3 spans 11 amino acids. In germline, CDR1 is MNHEY, CDR2 SVGEGT. The CDR3 region has the DNA TGTGCCAGCGGCGTCGCCGAGACCCAGTACTTC. It specifies CASGVAETQYF.

The chain recombines TRBV20-1 with TRBJ2-3; D assignment may be TRBD1 or TRBD2 (5 bases each). The germline V and J ends were trimmed by 6 bases and 4 bases, with 20 bases remaining between them. Germline CDR1 DFQATT, CDR2 SNEGSKA (reference sequence). The CDR3 consists of 15 residues. The CDR3 sequence is CSAGDPRSRADTQYF. The CDR3 DNA follows: TGCAGTGCGGGGGACCCCCGCTCGAGGGCAGATACGCAGTATTTT.

The rearrangement links TRBV6-2 or TRBV6-3 to TRBJ2-7; the match to TRBD2 covers 10 bases. The trim removed 5 bases at V and 6 bases at J, leaving 10 bases unmatched. CDR3 length: 15 amino acids. Germline lookup yields CDR1 MNHEY and CDR2 SVGEGT. The CDR3 nucleotides are TGTGCCAGCAGTCCTGGGCTAGCGGGGGCATCCGAGCAGTACTTC. Encoded protein: CASSPGLAGASEQYF.